What follows describes a single T cell receptor (beta chain). Its target is unknown. The V gene's germline CDR1 is DFQATT and CDR2 SNEGSKA (reference sequence). The CDR3 loop spans 13 amino acids. These data belong to a study of human T cells and chemical hapten exposure. Study information: How much TCR each sample yielded varied, mostly because pooled library volumes differed slightly.

Specified time point: pre-sensitization, week 0. Treatment noted: therapeutic diphenylcyclopropenone sensitization with weekly scalp DPC. Total RNA extraction was carried out from unfractionated whole blood. Study conclusions and caveats: TCRs exceeding 1 in 1000 frequency stayed unchanged with DPC sensitization.

TCRdb redid the calling of the RACE reads with MiXCR, one entry per CDR3 protein. Here the sample spans under 400,000 distinct CDR3 sequences, 4% to 6% being singletons. The TCR originated in a woman aged 45 to 65 with alopecia areata. Some clones in this sample may be carry-over from other donors' samples. The sequencing here drew on whole blood, taken in connection with sensitization to the hapten diphenylcyclopropenone (DPC). This chain joins TRBV20-1 and TRBJ2-1, with 8 bases aligning to TRBD2. For the CDR3, the DNA is TGCAGCTTACCGGGACTAGGAGGGTATGAGCAGTTCTTC. This sequence encodes CSLPGLGGYEQFF.